Listed here are 29 T cell receptor beta chains from one sample, sequenced in a study of patients and donors after allogeneic stem cell transplantation. MiXCR was run by TCRdb on the RT-PCR reads, yielding one entry per CDR3 protein. Found here are approximately 160,000 distinct CDR3 sequences, roughly 30% of them singletons; the top ten hold under 3.5%. The sample was blood, either unsorted or a sorted T cell fraction (not recorded which). Source of these receptors: a human donor who was either an allogeneic HSCT recipient or a stem cell or donor lymphocyte infusion donor (not recorded which). It is not recorded whose cells these are; they may come from a transplant donor.

V and J are TRBV20-1 and TRBJ2-1; tentatively, D is TRBD1 (6 bases). V gave up 6 bases and J gave up 3 bases, with 15 bases separating them. The CDR3 covers 14 residues. CDR1 and CDR2 from the germline V gene are DFQATT and SNEGSKA (reference sequence). This CDR3 is CSAEEGGNYNEQFF. CDR3 nucleotides: TGCAGTGCGGAAGAAGGGGGAAACTACAATGAGCAGTTCTTC.

The V and J genes are TRBV29-1 and TRBJ2-1; D is possibly TRBD1 or TRBD2 (5 bases each). The CDR3 runs 13 residues. CDR1 and CDR2 from the germline V gene are SQVTM and ANQGSEA. Trimming removed 2 bases from V and 5 bases from J, with 10 bases in between. CDR3 loop: CSVESGRHNEQFF. The CDR3, as DNA: TGCAGCGTTGAATCGGGACGCCACAATGAGCAGTTCTTC.

Only a few counts were recorded for this clonotype. This chain joins TRBV7-2 and TRBJ1-2, with D hard to call. The CDR3 sequence is 15 residues long. Per the germline V gene, CDR1 is SGHTA and CDR2 is FQGNSA. The ends were cut back, 0 bases at V and 5 bases at J, with 13 bases in the middle. The CDR3 DNA sequence: TGTGCCAGCAGCTTAGCAGCGGGCAGTTTTTATGGCTACACCTTC. This encodes CASSLAAGSFYGYTF.

This chain joins TRBV5-1 and TRBJ2-5; tentatively, D is TRBD1 or TRBD2 (5 bases each). The CDR3 covers 14 residues. Germline values: CDR1 SGHRS, CDR2 YFSETQ. Trimming left V 4 bases short and J 3 bases short, with 13 bases between. The CDR3 coding sequence is TGCGCCAGCAGCGACCCCCAGGGAGAAGAGACCCAGTACTTC. The encoded protein is CASSDPQGEETQYF.

The V gene is TRBV6-5, the J gene TRBJ1-5, with 7 nucleotides matching TRBD1. Germline CDR1 and CDR2: MNHEY and SVGAGI. J gave up 1 base and V 5 bases, and 11 bases lay outside the gene matches. The CDR3 length is 17 residues. Here the CDR3 reads CASSLRWNRGSNQPQHF. Written as DNA, the CDR3 is TGTGCCAGCAGTCTTAGGTGGAACAGGGGCAGCAATCAGCCCCAGCATTTT.

The chain links TRBV6-2 or TRBV6-3 to TRBJ2-3; D may be TRBD1 or TRBD2 (6 bases each). Germline loops: CDR1 MNHEY, CDR2 SVGEGT. Trimming removed 2 bases at V and 1 base at J, with 19 bases between. The CDR3 covers 18 residues. The CDR3 here is CASSYGTWVGTGTDTQYF. Here the CDR3 DNA reads TGTGCCAGCAGTTACGGGACATGGGTAGGGACTGGCACAGATACGCAGTATTTT.

This clonotype has just a few counts. The chain links TRBV12-3 or TRBV12-4 to TRBJ2-7; TRBD1 matches at 11 bases. Losses at the gene ends were 1 base for V and 7 bases for J; bases not matched to a gene: 9. This CDR3 is 16 amino acids long. CDR3 coding DNA: TGTGCCAGCAGTTTAGATCCGGGACAGGGGGGCGAAGAGCAGTACTTC. It translates to CASSLDPGQGGEEQYF.

This clonotype has ten or more counts. The V call is TRBV15, the J call TRBJ1-5; D gene unclear. Germline assignment: CDR1 LNHNV and CDR2 YYDKDF (reference sequence). V was pared by 2 bases and J by 0 bases, with 5 bases between. This CDR3 is 14 amino acids long. The CDR3 DNA reads as TGTGCCACCAGCAGACAGTATAGCAATCAGCCCCAGCATTTT. The encoded protein is CATSRQYSNQPQHF.

The chain is built from TRBV6-5 and TRBJ2-6, with D perhaps matching TRBD1 (5 bases). Per germline, CDR1 MNHEY and CDR2 SVGAGI. The CDR3 contains 17 residues. With 2 bases removed from V and 0 bases from J, the gap between germline ends came to 11 bases. CDR3 sequence reads: CASSYGDSLSGANVLTF. The CDR3 DNA is TGTGCCAGCAGTTACGGAGACAGTCTCTCTGGGGCCAACGTCCTGACTTTC.

The rearrangement links TRBV5-1 to TRBJ2-5; a weak D match, TRBD2 (5 bases). Germline-derived CDR1 and CDR2 are SGHRS and YFSETQ. The CDR3 runs to 15 residues. V was shortened by 3 bases and J by 3 bases, with 15 bases between the two germline ends. CDR3 amino acids: CASSSEGYLKETQYF. The CDR3 coding sequence is TGCGCCAGCAGCTCCGAGGGCTACTTAAAAGAGACCCAGTACTTC.

This clonotype showed up just a few times. The chain joins TRBV25-1 to TRBJ1-1; D uncertain. The CDR3 runs to 12 residues. With 8 bases removed from V and 2 bases from J, the gap between germline ends came to 9 bases. CDR1 and CDR2 from the germline V gene are MGHDK and SYGVNS. CDR3 DNA sequence: TGTGCCAGCCCCAGTAACAACACTGAAGCTTTCTTT. It is translated as CASPSNNTEAFF.

The genes are TRBV27 and TRBJ2-7; TRBD1 might be the D (5 bases). In germline, CDR1 is MNHEY, CDR2 SMNVEV (reference sequence). CDR3 length: 10 amino acids. V lost 8 bases and J 10 bases, leaving 12 bases between the germline ends. The CDR3 nucleotides read TGTGCCAGCTGGGGCAGGGTCCAGTACTTC. As protein: CASWGRVQYF.

The table lists this clonotype with many counts. The chain couples TRBV7-9 to TRBJ1-2, with 9 bases that match TRBD1. Germline loops: CDR1 SEHNR, CDR2 FQNEAQ (reference sequence). The J segment lost 4 bases and the V segment lost 3 bases, leaving 0 bases of the junction unmatched. CDR3 size: 13 residues. For the CDR3, the DNA is TGTGCCAGCAGCTTGGGACAGGGCTATGGCTACACCTTC. It codes for CASSLGQGYGYTF.

There are a few counts of this clonotype. This chain joins TRBV28 and TRBJ1-2, with a weak D call TRBD1 (5 bases). The CDR3 has 14 amino acids. V was pared by 4 bases and J by 4 bases, with 13 bases between. Germline V CDR1 and CDR2: MDHEN, SYDVKM. The CDR3 sequence is CASSSSPGSYGYTF. DNA for the CDR3: TGTGCCAGCAGTTCGTCACCAGGGTCCTATGGCTACACCTTC.

The rearrangement uses TRBV7-6 and TRBJ2-3, with TRBD1 matching over 9 bases. The ends lost 5 bases at V and 3 bases at J; junction bases unmatched: 6. CDR1 is SGHVS, CDR2 FNYEAQ, per germline. The CDR3 contains 15 residues. This chain's CDR3 is CASSPRTGATDTQYF. For the CDR3, the DNA is TGTGCCAGCAGCCCGCGGACAGGGGCGACAGATACGCAGTATTTT.

Only a few counts were recorded for this clonotype. This chain joins TRBV7-9 and TRBJ1-1; 8 nucleotides match TRBD1. CDR1 SEHNR and CDR2 FQNEAQ come from the germline V gene (reference sequence). The junction had 3 bases not matched to a gene; V was cut back by 5 bases and J by 1 base. This CDR3 contains 14 residues. Written as DNA, the CDR3 is TGTGCCAGCAGCGCCGGACAGGGGAACACTGAAGCTTTCTTT. Protein product: CASSAGQGNTEAFF. Looking up the rest from reference TRBV7-9 and TRBJ1-1 gives the full variable domain: DTGVSQNPRHKITKRGQNVTFRCDPISEHNRLYWYRQTLGQGPEFLTYFQNEAQLEKSRLLSDRFSAERPKGSFSTLEIQRTEQGDSAMYLCASSAGQGNTEAFFGQGTRLTVV.

The chain combines TRBV10-3 with TRBJ2-7; maybe TRBD1 (6 bases). From germline, CDR1 is ENHRY and CDR2 SYGVKD. The CDR3 contains 14 residues. V lost 4 bases and J lost 5, with 15 bases in between. This CDR3 reads CAISVGATFDEQYF. The CDR3 nucleotides read TGTGCCATCAGTGTGGGGGCCACCTTCGACGAGCAGTACTTC.

This clonotype turned up a few times. The chain couples TRBV12-3 or TRBV12-4 to TRBJ2-7, with D possibly matching TRBD1 (6 bases). The CDR3 sequence is 15 residues long. V lost 5 bases to trimming and J lost 4 bases, with 18 bases between them. CDR3 bases: TGTGCCAGCAGTCCTCCAGGGGTTCGGGCTTACGAGCAGTACTTC. This translates into CASSPPGVRAYEQYF.

This clonotype is a singleton in its sample. For the CDR3, the DNA is TGTGCCAGCAGCTTAGAAGCGGAGCACAATGAGCAGTTCTTC. It codes for CASSLEAEHNEQFF. The rearrangement uses TRBV7-9 and TRBJ2-1; a possible D gene is TRBD2 (5 bases). V was shortened by 1 base and J by 5 bases, with 9 bases between the two germline ends. Germline V lookup: CDR1 SEHNR, CDR2 FQNEAQ (reference sequence). The CDR3 extends over 14 amino acids.

The chain is built from TRBV20-1 and TRBJ2-7, with D perhaps TRBD1 (5 bases). Trimming took 2 bases from V and 6 from J, leaving 11 bases between them. Germline lookup yields CDR1 DFQATT and CDR2 SNEGSKA (reference sequence). The CDR3 contains 12 residues. The chain's CDR3 is CSARMGQGEQYF. Written as DNA, the CDR3 is TGCAGTGCTAGAATGGGGCAAGGCGAGCAGTACTTC.

V gene TRBV6-5 combines with J gene TRBJ2-5, with D possibly called TRBD1 or TRBD2 (5 bases each). The CDR3 sequence is 15 residues long. Trimming left V 5 bases short and J 2 bases short, with 15 bases between. Per the germline V gene, CDR1 is MNHEY and CDR2 is SVGAGI. The CDR3 here is CASSRAGTAQETQYF. CDR3 nucleotides: TGTGCCAGCAGTAGAGCAGGGACGGCTCAAGAGACCCAGTACTTC.

The J gene is TRBJ2-5, the V gene TRBV11-2; no firm D call. V lost 2 bases, J lost 7 bases, and 17 bases lay in between. Germline V lookup: CDR1 SGHAT, CDR2 FQNNGV. This CDR3 spans 15 amino acids. CDR3 sequence reads: CASSLYDLAFGTQYF. The CDR3 DNA follows: TGTGCCAGCAGCTTATACGATCTCGCCTTTGGGACCCAGTACTTC.

The V call is TRBV4-1, the J call TRBJ2-5, with TRBD2 identical over 7 bases. The CDR3 has 15 residues. V shed 0 bases, J shed 7 bases, and the junction held 8 bases outside the gene matches. Germline loops: CDR1 MGHRA, CDR2 YSYEKL. DNA of the CDR3: TGCGCCAGCAGCCAAGAAGGAAGCGGGAAGGGGACCCAGTACTTC. It is translated as CASSQEGSGKGTQYF.

The V call is TRBV4-1, the J call TRBJ1-5, with a possible D match to TRBD1 (5 bases). Between the trimmed V and J ends, which lost 3 bases and 1 base, there was a span of 16 bases. CDR1 is MGHRA, CDR2 YSYEKL, per germline. The CDR3 has 17 amino acids. The CDR3 region has the DNA TGCGCCAGCAGCCAGGCTGACAGTCTCCAGAGCAATCAGCCCCAGCATTTT. Protein sequence: CASSQADSLQSNQPQHF.

This clonotype was seen just once. The genes are TRBV12-3 or TRBV12-4 and TRBJ2-4, with 9 bases lining up with TRBD2. The CDR3 runs to 14 residues. J gave up 7 bases and V 2 bases, and 3 bases lay outside the gene matches. The CDR3 DNA follows: TGTGCCAGCAGTTTACTAGCGGGGATGAACATTCAGTACTTC. Protein product: CASSLLAGMNIQYF.

The V and J genes are TRBV5-1 and TRBJ2-1; TRBD1 agrees at 7 bases. Germline CDR1 reads SGHRS; CDR2 reads YFSETQ. Germline trimming cut 2 bases from V and 5 bases from J; bases unmatched to any gene: 4. The CDR3 spans 14 residues. The CDR3 loop reads CASSFRQGDNEQFF. The CDR3 bases are TGCGCCAGCAGCTTCCGACAGGGAGACAATGAGCAGTTCTTC. The full variable domain, completed using reference TRBV5-1 and TRBJ2-1, is KAGVTQTPRYLIKTRGQQVTLSCSPISGHRSVSWYQQTPGQGLQFLFEYFSETQRNKGNFPGRFSGRQFSNSRSEMNVSTLELGDSALYLCASSFRQGDNEQFFGPGTRLTVL.

This chain uses TRBV25-1 with TRBJ1-1, with 7 bases aligning to TRBD1. The germline V gene has CDR1 MGHDK and CDR2 SYGVNS. The trim removed 8 bases at V and 4 bases at J, leaving 10 bases unmatched. This CDR3 is built from 14 residues. DNA of the CDR3: TGTGCCAGCGCCGTACGGGACAGATTCACTGAAGCTTTCTTT. Translating gives CASAVRDRFTEAFF. Looking up the rest from reference TRBV25-1 and TRBJ1-1 gives the full variable domain: EADIYQTPRYLVIGTGKKITLECSQTMGHDKMYWYQQDPGMELHLIHYSYGVNSTEKGDLSSESTVSRIRTEHFPLTLESARPSHTSQYLCASAVRDRFTEAFFGQGTRLTVV.

A few counts support this clonotype. V gene TRBV7-9 combines with J gene TRBJ2-3; D is possibly TRBD2 (7 bases). The CDR3 has 16 amino acids. From germline, CDR1 is SEHNR and CDR2 FQNEAQ (reference sequence). V was pared by 1 base and J by 2 bases, with 13 bases between. CDR3 protein: CASSLVRGAFTDTQYF. DNA of the CDR3: TGTGCCAGCAGCTTAGTCCGGGGGGCCTTCACAGATACGCAGTATTTT.

The table lists this clonotype with a few counts. The V call is TRBV2, the J call TRBJ1-1; no clear D. This CDR3 contains 13 residues. CDR1 and CDR2 from the germline V gene are SNHLY and FYNNEI. Trimming pared 4 bases from V and 1 base from J, leaving 7 bases between. The DNA of the CDR3 is TGTGCCAGCAGTGTGGCAGGGAACACTGAAGCTTTCTTT. It is translated as CASSVAGNTEAFF.